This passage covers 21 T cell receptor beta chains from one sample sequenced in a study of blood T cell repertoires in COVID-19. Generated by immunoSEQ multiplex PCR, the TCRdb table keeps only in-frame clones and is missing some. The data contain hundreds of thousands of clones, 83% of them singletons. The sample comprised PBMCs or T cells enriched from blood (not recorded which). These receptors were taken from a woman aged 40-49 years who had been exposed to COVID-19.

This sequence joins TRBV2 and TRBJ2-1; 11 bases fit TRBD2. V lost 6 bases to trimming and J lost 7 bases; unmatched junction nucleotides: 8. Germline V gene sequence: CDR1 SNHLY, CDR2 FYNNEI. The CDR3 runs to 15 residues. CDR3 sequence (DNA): TGTGCCAGCAGCCGACTAGCGGGAATTAGGAATGAGCAGTTCTTC. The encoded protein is CASSRLAGIRNEQFF.

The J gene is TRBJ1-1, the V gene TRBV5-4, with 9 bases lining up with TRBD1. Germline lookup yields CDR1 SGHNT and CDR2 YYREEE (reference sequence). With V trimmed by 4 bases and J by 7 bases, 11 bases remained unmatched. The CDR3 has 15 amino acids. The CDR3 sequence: CASSGAGQGLGEAFF. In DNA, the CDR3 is TGTGCCAGCAGCGGGGCAGGACAGGGGTTAGGTGAAGCTTTCTTT. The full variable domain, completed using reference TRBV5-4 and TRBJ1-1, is ETGVTQSPTHLIKTRGQQVTLRCSSQSGHNTVSWYQQALGQGPQFIFQYYREEENGRGNFPPRFSGLQFPNYSSELNVNALELDDSALYLCASSGAGQGLGEAFFGQGTRLTVV.

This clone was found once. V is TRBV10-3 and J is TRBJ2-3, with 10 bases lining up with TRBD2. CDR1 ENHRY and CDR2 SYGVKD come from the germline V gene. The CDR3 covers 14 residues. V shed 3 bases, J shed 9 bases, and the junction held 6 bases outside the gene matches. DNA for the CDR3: TGTGCCATCAGTGAACTAGCGGGGCCGGGAACGCAGTATTTT. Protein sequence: CAISELAGPGTQYF.

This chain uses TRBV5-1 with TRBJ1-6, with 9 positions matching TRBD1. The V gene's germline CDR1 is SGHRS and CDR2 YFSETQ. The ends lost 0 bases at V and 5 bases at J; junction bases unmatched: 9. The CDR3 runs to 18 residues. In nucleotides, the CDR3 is TGCGCCAGCAGCTTGGCCCGGACAGGGGATTATGATAATTCACCCCTCCACTTT. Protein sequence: CASSLARTGDYDNSPLHF.

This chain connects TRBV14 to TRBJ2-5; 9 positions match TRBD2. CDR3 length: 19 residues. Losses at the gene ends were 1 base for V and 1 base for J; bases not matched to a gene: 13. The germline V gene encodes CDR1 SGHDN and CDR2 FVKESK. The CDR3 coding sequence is TGTGCCAGCAGCCAAGGCAAGGCGGCGGGGGGGCCGATCCAAGAGACCCAGTACTTC. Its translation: CASSQGKAAGGPIQETQYF.

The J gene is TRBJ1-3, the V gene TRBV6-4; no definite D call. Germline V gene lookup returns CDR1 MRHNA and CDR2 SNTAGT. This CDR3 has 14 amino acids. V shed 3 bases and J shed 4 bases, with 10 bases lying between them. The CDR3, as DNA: TGTGCCAGCAGTGAGGCGGGGTACGGAAACACCATATATTTT. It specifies CASSEAGYGNTIYF.

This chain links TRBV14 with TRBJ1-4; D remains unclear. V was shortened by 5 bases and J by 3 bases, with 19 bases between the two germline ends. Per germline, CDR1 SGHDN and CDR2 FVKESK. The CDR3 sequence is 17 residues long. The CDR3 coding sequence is TGTGCCAGCAGCTCCGGGAGATTGGGCACGGCTAATGAAAAACTGTTTTTT. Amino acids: CASSSGRLGTANEKLFF.

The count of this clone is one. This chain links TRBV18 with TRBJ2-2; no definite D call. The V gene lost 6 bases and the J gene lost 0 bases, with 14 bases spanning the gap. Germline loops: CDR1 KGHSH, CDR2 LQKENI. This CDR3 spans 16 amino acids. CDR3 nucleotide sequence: TGTGCCAGCTCGCAACCCCCGGCGGCGAACACCGGGGAGCTGTTTTTT. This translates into CASSQPPAANTGELFF.

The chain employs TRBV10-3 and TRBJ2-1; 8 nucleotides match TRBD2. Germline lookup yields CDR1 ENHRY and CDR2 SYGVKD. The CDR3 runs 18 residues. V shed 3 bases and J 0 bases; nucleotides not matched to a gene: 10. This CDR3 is CAISERGGGSSSYNEQFF. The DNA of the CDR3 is TGTGCCATCAGTGAAAGGGGCGGGGGGTCCAGCTCCTACAATGAGCAGTTCTTC.

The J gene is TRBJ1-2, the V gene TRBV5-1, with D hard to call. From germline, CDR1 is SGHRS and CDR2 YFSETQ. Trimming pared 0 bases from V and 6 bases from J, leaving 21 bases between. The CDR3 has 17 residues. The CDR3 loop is CASSLGLHTGREDGYTF. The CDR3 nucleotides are TGCGCCAGCAGCTTGGGCTTACACACCGGGAGGGAGGATGGCTACACCTTC.

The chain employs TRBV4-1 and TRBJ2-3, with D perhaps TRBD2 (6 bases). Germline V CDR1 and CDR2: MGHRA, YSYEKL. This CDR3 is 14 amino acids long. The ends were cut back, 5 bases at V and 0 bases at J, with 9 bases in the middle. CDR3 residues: CASSTGVSTDTQYF. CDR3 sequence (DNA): TGCGCCAGCAGCACGGGGGTTAGCACAGATACGCAGTATTTT.

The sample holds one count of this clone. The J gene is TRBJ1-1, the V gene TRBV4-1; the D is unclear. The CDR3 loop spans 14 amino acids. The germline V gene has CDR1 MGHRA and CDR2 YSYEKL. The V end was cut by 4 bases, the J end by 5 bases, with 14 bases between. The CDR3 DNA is TGCGCCAGCAGCCCGCCAGGCCTGGGTACTGAAGCTTTCTTT. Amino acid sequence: CASSPPGLGTEAFF.

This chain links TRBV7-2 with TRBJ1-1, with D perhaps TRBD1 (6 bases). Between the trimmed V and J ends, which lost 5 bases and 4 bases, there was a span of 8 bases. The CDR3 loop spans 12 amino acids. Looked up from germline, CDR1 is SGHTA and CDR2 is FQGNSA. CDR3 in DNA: TGTGCCAGCAGCGAGGGGGTCACTGAAGCTTTCTTT. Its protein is CASSEGVTEAFF.

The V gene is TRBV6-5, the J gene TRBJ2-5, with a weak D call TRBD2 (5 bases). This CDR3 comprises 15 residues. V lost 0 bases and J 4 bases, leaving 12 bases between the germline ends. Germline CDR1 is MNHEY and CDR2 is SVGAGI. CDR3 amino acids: CASSYSSIRGETQYF. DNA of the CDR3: TGTGCCAGCAGTTACTCGAGTATCCGGGGAGAGACCCAGTACTTC.

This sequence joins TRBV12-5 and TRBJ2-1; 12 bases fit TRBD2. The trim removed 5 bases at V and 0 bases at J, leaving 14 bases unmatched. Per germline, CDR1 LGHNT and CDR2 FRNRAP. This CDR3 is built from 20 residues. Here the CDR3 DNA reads TGTGCTAGTGGTAGTCCGGGACTAGCGGGCTTAACGAGCTCCTACAATGAGCAGTTCTTC. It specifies CASGSPGLAGLTSSYNEQFF.

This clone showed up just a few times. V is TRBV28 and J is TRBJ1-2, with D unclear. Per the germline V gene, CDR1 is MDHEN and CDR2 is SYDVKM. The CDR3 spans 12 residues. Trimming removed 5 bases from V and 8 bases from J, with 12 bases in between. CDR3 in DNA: TGTGCCAGCAGTGCGGATCGATGGGGCTACACCTTC. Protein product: CASSADRWGYTF.

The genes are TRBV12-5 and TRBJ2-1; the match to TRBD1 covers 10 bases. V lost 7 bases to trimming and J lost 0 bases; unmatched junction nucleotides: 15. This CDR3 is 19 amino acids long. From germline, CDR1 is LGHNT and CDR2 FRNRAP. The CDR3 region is CASEPGTGVFDSSYNEQFF. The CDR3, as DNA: TGTGCTAGTGAGCCTGGGACAGGGGTCTTCGACAGCTCCTACAATGAGCAGTTCTTC.

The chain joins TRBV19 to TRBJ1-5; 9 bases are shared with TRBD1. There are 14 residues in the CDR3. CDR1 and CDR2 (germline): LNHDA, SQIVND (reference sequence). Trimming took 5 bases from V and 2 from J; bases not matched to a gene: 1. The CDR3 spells CASSWTGGNQPQHF. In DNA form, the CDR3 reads TGTGCCAGTAGTTGGACAGGGGGCAATCAGCCCCAGCATTTT.

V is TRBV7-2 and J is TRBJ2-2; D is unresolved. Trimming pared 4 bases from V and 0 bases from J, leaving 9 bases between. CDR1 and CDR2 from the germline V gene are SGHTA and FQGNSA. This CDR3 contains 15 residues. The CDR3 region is CASSSASANTGELFF. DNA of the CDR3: TGTGCCAGCAGCTCGGCTAGTGCGAACACCGGGGAGCTGTTTTTT.

CDR3 in DNA: TGTGCCAGCGCAATCCAGAAGACTAGCCTCTATGGCTACACCTTC. Amino acids: CASAIQKTSLYGYTF. The chain has TRBV18 and TRBJ1-2; D not certain. Germline loops: CDR1 KGHSH, CDR2 LQKENI. The CDR3 consists of 15 residues. V was cut by 8 bases and J by 4 bases, with 20 bases left in between.

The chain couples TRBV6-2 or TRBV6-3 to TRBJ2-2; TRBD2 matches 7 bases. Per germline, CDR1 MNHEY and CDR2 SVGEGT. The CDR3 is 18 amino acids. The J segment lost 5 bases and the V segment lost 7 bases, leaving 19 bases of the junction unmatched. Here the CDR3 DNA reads TGTGCCAGCACCCCCGGTGGTCAAAGCAGGGAGGGAACCGGGGAGCTGTTTTTT. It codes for CASTPGGQSREGTGELFF.